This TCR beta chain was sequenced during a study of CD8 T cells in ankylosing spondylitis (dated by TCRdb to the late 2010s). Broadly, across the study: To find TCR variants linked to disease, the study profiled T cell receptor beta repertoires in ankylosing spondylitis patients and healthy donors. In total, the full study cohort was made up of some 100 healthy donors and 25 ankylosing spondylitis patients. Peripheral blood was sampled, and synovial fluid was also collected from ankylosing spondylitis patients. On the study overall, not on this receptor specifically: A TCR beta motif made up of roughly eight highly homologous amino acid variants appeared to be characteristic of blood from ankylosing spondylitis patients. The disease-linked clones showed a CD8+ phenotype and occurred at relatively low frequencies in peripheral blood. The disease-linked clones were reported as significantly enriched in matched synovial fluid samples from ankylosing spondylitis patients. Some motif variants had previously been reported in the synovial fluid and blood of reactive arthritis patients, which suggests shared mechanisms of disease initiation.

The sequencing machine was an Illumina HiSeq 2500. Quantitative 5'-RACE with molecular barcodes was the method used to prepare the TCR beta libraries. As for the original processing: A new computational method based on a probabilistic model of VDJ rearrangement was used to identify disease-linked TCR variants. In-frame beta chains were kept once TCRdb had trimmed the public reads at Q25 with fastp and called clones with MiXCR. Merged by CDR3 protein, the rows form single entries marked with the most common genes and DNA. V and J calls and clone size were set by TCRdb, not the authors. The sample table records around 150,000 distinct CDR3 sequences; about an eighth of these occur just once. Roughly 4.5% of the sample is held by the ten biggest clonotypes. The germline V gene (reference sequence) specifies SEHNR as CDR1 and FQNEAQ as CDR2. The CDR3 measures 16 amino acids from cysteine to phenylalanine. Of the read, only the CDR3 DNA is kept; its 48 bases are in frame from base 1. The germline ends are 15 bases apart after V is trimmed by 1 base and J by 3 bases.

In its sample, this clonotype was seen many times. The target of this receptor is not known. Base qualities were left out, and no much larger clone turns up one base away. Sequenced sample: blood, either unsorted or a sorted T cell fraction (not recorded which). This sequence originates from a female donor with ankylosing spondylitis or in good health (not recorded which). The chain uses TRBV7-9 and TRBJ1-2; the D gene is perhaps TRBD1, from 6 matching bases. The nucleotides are TGTGCCAGCAGCTTAGGGGGGGCAGCTCCTGACTATGGCTACACCTTC. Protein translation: CASSLGGAAPDYGYTF.